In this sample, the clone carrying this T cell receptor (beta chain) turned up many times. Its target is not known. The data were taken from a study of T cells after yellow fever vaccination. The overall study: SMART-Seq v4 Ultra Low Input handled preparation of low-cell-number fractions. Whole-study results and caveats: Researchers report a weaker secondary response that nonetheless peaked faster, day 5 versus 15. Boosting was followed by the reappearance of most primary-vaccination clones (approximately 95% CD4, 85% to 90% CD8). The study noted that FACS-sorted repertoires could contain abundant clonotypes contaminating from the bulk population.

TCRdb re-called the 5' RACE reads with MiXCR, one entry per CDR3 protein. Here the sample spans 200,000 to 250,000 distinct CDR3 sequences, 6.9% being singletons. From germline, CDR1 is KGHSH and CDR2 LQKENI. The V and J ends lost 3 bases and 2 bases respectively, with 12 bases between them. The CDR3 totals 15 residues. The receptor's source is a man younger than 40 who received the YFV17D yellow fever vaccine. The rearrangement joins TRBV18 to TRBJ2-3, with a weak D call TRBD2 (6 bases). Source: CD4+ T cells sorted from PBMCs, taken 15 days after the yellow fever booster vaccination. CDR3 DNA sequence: TGTGCCAGCTCACCCCTGGGACTCGCCACAGATACGCAGTATTTT. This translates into CASSPLGLATDTQYF.